The following is a T cell receptor beta chain sequence with its context. This entry comes from a study of blood T cell repertoires in COVID-19. Turning to the study itself: COVID-19 samples, acute and convalescent, were from the United States, Italy and Spain. Sources were T cells, B-cell-depleted T cells, or PBMCs; the material itself was cDNA or gDNA.

Authors' analysis steps: By means of reference gene primer amplification, nucleated cell counts were estimated. The table came from immunoSEQ multiplex PCR; TCRdb's copy has only in-frame clones and leaves some out. D and trimming come from the DNA, and the V and J calls and clone size come from that table. This table has 150,000 to 160,000 clones, 80% to 90% appearing once. The specimen sequenced was peripheral blood. This clonotype was sampled from a woman aged 40 to 49 with acute or convalescent COVID-19.

CDR3 in amino acids: CASSTKGRVSEQYF. The CDR3 DNA is TGTGCCAGCAGCACAAAGGGCAGGGTAAGCGAGCAGTACTTC. The chain employs TRBV28 and TRBJ2-7; maybe TRBD1 (5 bases). Germline CDR1 reads MDHEN; CDR2 reads SYDVKM. V dropped 6 bases and J dropped 6 bases, with 18 bases sitting between them. CDR3 size: 14 residues.